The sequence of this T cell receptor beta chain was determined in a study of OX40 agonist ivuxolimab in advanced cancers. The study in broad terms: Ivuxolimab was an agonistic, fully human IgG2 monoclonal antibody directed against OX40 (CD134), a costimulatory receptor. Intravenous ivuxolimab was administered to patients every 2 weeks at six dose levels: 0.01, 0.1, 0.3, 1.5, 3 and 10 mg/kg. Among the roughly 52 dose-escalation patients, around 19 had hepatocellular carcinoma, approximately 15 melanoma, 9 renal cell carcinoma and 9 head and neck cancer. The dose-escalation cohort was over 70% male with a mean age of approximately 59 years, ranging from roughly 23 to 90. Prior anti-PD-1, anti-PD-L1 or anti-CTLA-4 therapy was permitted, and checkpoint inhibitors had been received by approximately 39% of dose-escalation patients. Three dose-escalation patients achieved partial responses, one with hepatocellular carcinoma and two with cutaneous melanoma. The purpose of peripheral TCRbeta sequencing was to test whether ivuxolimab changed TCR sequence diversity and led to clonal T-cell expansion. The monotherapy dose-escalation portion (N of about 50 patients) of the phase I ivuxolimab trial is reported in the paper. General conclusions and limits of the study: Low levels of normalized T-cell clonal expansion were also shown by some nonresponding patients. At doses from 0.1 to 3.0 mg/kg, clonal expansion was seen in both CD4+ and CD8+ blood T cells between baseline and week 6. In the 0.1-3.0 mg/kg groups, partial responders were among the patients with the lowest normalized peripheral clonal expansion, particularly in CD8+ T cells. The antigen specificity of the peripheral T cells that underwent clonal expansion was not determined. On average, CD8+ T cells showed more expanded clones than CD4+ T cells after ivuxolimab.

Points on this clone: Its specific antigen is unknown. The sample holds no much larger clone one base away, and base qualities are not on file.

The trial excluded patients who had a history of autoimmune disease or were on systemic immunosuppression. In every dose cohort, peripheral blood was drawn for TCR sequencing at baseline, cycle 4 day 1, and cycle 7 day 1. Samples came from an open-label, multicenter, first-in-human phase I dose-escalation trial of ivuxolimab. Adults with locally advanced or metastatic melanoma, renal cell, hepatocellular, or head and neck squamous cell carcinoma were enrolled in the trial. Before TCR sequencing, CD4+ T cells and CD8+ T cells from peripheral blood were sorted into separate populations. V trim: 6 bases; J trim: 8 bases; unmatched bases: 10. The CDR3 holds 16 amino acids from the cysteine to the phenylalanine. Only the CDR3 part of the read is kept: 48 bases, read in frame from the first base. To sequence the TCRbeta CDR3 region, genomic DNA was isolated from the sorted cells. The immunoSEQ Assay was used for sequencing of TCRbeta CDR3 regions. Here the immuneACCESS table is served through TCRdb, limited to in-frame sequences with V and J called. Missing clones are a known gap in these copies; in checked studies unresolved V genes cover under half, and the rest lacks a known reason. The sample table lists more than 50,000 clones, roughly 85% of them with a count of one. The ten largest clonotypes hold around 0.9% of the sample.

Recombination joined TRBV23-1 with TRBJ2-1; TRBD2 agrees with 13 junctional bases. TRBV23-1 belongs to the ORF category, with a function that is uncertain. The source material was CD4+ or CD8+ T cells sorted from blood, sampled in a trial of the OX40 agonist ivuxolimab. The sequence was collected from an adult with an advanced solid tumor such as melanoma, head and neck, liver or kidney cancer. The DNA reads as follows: TGCGCCAGCAGCCAACTAGCGGGAGGGGGGGAGGATGAGCAGTTCTTC. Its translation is CASSQLAGGGEDEQFF.